Each of the 10 T cell receptor beta chains below was sequenced from the same sample in a study of T cell repertoires in cytomegalovirus infection. TCRdb processed the reads anew with MiXCR; each CDR3 protein has one entry. The profile covers approximately 260,000 distinct CDR3 sequences, with around 20% appearing a single time and 15% to 20% taken by the ten largest. Antigens of these TCRs are unknown. The sample consisted of cultured PBMCs, taken from culture after CMV antigen stimulation. Source of these receptors: a human donor in good health (CMV status not recorded). Some clones in this sample may be carry-over from other donors' samples.

This clonotype was counted many times. The chain links TRBV4-1 to TRBJ2-5; D might be TRBD1 (6 bases). V was cut by 1 base and J by 4 bases, with 16 bases left in between. In germline, CDR1 is MGHRA, CDR2 YSYEKL. There are 16 residues in the CDR3. CDR3 sequence (DNA): TGCGCCAGCAGCCAAGGGCCACAGGGAAAAGTAGAGACCCAGTACTTC. Translated: CASSQGPQGKVETQYF.

The chain links TRBV6-2 or TRBV6-3 to TRBJ2-7, with 13 bases aligning to TRBD2. Germline lookup yields CDR1 MNHEY and CDR2 SVGEGT. CDR3 length: 13 residues. The ends lost 8 bases at V and 6 bases at J; junction bases unmatched: 4. CDR3 nucleotide sequence: TGTGCCAGCCTTGGACTAGCGGGAGTCGAGCAGTACTTC. It codes for CASLGLAGVEQYF.

The V call is TRBV6-5, the J call TRBJ1-6; TRBD1 is a possible D gene (6 bases). The CDR3 sequence is 15 residues long. Trimming cost V 6 bases and J 5 bases, with 14 bases left between them. Germline values: CDR1 MNHEY, CDR2 SVGAGI. CDR3 in DNA: TGTGCCAGCAGCCTGGGGACAATTAATAATTCACCCCTCCACTTT. Protein: CASSLGTINNSPLHF.

V gene TRBV6-8 combines with J gene TRBJ2-7, with 9 bases lining up with TRBD1. With V trimmed by 6 bases and J by 7 bases, 1 base remained unmatched. Germline lookup yields CDR1 MNHGY and CDR2 SAAAGT. This CDR3 has 11 residues. The CDR3 protein is CASRQGAEQYV. The CDR3 region has the DNA TGTGCCAGCAGACAGGGGGCTGAGCAGTACGTC.

The V and J genes are TRBV7-9 and TRBJ2-5; D remains unclear. Deletions cut 5 bases from V and 4 bases from J, with 11 bases between. The CDR3 covers 13 residues. Germline CDR1 is SEHNR and CDR2 is FQNEAQ (reference sequence). The CDR3 DNA follows: TGTGCCAGCAGCCCCTCTCCGGGAGAGACCCAGTACTTC. This gives the protein CASSPSPGETQYF.

This clonotype was seen repeatedly, ten times or more. The rearrangement links TRBV18 to TRBJ1-1; weak D call: TRBD1 (6 bases). The germline V and J ends were trimmed by 0 bases and 1 base, with 12 bases remaining between them. Per the germline V gene, CDR1 is KGHSH and CDR2 is LQKENI. The CDR3 sequence is 16 residues long. Here the CDR3 DNA reads TGTGCCAGCTCACCACCGGGGGCCAGGGGGAACACTGAAGCTTTCTTT. Its translation is CASSPPGARGNTEAFF.

This clonotype was observed at least ten times. The chain employs TRBV7-9 and TRBJ2-6; D unresolved. This CDR3 spans 17 amino acids. The V gene's germline CDR1 is SEHNR and CDR2 FQNEAQ (reference sequence). Trimming stripped 4 bases from V and 4 bases from J, with 17 bases between. CDR3 bases: TGTGCCAGCAGCTCAGTTGGTCAAACTACCGGGGCCAACGTCCTGACTTTC. Its protein product is CASSSVGQTTGANVLTF.

This chain links TRBV18 with TRBJ2-1; 8 positions match TRBD1. The CDR3 runs 11 residues. Germline V gene lookup returns CDR1 KGHSH and CDR2 LQKENI. V lost 5 bases and J lost 10; bases outside the gene matches: 1. The CDR3 sequence: CASSGQGEQFF. The DNA of the CDR3 is TGTGCCAGCTCAGGACAGGGAGAGCAGTTCTTC. The full variable domain, completed using reference TRBV18 and TRBJ2-1, is NAGVMQNPRHLVRRRGQEARLRCSPMKGHSHVYWYRQLPEEGLKFMVYLQKENIIDESGMPKERFSAEFPKEGPSILRIQQVVRGDSAAYFCASSGQGEQFFGPGTRLTVL.

This chain links TRBV11-2 with TRBJ2-5; 8 positions match TRBD1. Trimming cost V 6 bases and J 5 bases; bases outside gene matches: 5. This CDR3 contains 13 residues. Germline values: CDR1 SGHAT, CDR2 FQNNGV. CDR3 region: CASRLNRGETQYF. DNA of the CDR3: TGTGCCAGCAGACTAAACAGGGGGGAGACCCAGTACTTC.

This clonotype showed up just a few times. The chain uses TRBV6-2 or TRBV6-3 and TRBJ2-7, with 10 bases that match TRBD2. This CDR3 spans 15 amino acids. Germline assignment: CDR1 MNHEY and CDR2 SVGEGT. V trimming: 4 bases; J trimming: 5 bases; junction bases outside the gene matches: 8. The CDR3 nucleotides read TGTGCCAGCAGTTTAATCAGCGGGAGGGCCAACGAGCAGTACTTC. Protein sequence: CASSLISGRANEQYF.